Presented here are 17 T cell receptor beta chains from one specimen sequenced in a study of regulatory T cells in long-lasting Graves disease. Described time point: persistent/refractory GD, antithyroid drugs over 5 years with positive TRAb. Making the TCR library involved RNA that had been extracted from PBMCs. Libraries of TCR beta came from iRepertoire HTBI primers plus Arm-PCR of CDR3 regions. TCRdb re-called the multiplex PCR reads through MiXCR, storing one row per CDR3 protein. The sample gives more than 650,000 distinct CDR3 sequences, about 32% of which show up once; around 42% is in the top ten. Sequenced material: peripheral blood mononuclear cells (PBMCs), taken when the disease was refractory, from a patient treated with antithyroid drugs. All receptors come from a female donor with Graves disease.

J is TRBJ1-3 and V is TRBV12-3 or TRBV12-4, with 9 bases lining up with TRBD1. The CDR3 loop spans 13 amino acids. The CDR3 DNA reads TGTGCGGGACAGGGACTTGCTGGAAACACCATATATTTT. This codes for CAGQGLAGNTIYF.

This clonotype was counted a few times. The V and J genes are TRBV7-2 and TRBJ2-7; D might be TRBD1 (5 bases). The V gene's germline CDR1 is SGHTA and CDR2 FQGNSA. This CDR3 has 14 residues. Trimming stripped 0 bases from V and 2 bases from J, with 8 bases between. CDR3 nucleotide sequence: TGTGCCAGCAGCTTAGCGGTGGGGCCCTACGAGCAGTACTTC. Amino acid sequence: CASSLAVGPYEQYF.

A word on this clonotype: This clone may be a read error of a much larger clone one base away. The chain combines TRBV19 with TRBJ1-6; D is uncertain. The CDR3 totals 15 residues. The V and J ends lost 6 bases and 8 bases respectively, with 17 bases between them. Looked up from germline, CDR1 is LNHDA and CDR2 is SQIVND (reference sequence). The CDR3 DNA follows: TGTGCCAGTAGAAGGGTCGCGGGAGGTGATTCACCCCTCCACTTT. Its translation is CASRRVAGGDSPLHF.

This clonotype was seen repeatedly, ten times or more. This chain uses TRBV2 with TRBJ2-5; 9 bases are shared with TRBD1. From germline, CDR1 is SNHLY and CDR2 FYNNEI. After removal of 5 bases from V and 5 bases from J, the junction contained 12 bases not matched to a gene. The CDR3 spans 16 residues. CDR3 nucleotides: TGTGCCAGCAGTCCCGGGACAGGGTTACGGGGGGAGACCCAGTACTTC. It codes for CASSPGTGLRGETQYF.

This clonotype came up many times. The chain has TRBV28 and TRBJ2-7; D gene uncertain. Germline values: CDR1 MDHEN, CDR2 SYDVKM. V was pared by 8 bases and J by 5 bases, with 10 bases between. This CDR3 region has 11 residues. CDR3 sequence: CASLQWNEQYF. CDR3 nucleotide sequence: TGTGCCAGCCTTCAGTGGAACGAGCAGTACTTC.

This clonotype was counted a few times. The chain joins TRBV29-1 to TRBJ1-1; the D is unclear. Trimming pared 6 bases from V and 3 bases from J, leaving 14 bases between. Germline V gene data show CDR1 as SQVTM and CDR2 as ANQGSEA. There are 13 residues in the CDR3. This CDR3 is CSVGPGRDTEAFF. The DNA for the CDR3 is TGCAGCGTCGGTCCTGGGCGGGACACTGAAGCTTTCTTT.

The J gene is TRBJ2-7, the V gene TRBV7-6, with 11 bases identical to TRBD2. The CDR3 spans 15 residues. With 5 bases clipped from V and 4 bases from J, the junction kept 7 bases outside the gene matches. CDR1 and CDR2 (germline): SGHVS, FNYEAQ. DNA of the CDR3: TGTGCCAGCAGCCTAACTAGCGGGAGTGCGTACGAGCAGTACTTC. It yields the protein CASSLTSGSAYEQYF.

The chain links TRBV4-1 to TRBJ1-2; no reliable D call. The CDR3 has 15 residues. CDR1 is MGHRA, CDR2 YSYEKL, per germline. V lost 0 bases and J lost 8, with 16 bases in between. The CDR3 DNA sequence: TGCGCCAGCAGCCAAGACCCCGGGCTCGGGCTGGGCTACACCTTC. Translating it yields CASSQDPGLGLGYTF.

The CDR3 DNA is TGTGCCAGCAGTGTGCTAGCCAACGAGCAGTACTTC. It codes for CASSVLANEQYF. The chain carries TRBV12-3 or TRBV12-4 and TRBJ2-7; D might be TRBD2 (5 bases). V was pared by 5 bases and J by 5 bases, with 10 bases between. The CDR3 contains 12 residues.

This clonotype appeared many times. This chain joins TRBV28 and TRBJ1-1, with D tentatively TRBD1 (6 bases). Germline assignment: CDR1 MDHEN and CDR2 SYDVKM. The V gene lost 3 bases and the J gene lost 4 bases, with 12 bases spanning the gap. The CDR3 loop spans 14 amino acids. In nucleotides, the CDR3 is TGTGCCAGCAGTTTGGGGGGCCTAACCACTGAAGCTTTCTTT. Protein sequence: CASSLGGLTTEAFF.

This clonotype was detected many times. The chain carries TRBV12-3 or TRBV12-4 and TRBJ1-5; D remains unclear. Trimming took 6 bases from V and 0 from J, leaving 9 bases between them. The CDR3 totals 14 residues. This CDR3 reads CASSSLYSNQPQHF. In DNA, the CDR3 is TGTGCCAGCAGCTCCTTGTATAGCAATCAGCCCCAGCATTTT.

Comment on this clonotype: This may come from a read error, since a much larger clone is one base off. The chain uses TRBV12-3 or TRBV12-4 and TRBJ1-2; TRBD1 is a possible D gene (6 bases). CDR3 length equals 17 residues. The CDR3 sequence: CVSSLALGEGGNYGYTF. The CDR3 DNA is TGTGTCAGCAGTTTAGCCCTAGGTGAGGGGGGAAACTATGGCTACACCTTC.

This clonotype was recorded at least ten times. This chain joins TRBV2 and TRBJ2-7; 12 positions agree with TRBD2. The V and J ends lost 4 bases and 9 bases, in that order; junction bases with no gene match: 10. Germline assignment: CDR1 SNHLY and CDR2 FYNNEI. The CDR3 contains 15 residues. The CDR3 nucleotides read TGTGCCAGCAGTGCCTTGACTAGCGGGAGCGGATTGCAGTACTTC. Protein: CASSALTSGSGLQYF.

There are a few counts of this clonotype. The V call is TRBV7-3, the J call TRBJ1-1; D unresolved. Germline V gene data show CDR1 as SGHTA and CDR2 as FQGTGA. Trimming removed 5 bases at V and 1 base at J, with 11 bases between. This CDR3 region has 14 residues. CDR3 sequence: CASSTGSRNTEAFF. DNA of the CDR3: TGTGCCAGCAGCACGGGAAGTCGGAACACTGAAGCTTTCTTT.

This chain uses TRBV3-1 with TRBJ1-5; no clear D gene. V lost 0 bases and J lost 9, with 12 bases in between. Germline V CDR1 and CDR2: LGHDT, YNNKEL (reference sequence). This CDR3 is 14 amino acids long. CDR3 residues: CASSQDVVGLPQHF. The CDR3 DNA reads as TGTGCCAGCAGCCAAGATGTGGTGGGGTTGCCCCAGCATTTT.

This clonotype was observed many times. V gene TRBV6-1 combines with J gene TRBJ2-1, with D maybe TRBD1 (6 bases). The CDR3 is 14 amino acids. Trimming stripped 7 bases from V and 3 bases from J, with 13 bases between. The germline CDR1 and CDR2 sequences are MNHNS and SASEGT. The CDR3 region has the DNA TGTGCCAGCACGTGGACAGACTTCTACAATGAGCAGTTCTTC. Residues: CASTWTDFYNEQFF.

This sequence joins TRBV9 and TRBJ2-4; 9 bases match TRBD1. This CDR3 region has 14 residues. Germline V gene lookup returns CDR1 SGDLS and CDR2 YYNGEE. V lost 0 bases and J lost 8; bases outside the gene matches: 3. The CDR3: CASSVDRGQDIQYF. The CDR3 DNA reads TGTGCCAGCAGCGTAGACAGGGGGCAAGACATTCAGTACTTC. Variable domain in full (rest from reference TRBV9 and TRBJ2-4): DSGVTQTPKHLITATGQRVTLRCSPRSGDLSVYWYQQSLDQGLQFLIQYYNGEERAKGNILERFSAQQFPDLHSELNLSSLELGDSALYFCASSVDRGQDIQYFGAGTRLSVL.